This TCR beta chain is from a study of blood T cell repertoires in COVID-19. Study context: Sites in the United States, Italy and Spain provided acute and convalescent COVID-19 samples. Sources were T cells, B-cell-depleted T cells, or PBMCs; the material itself was cDNA or gDNA.

In the authors' methods: Using reference gene primer amplification, nucleated cell counts were estimated. Libraries were prepared by immunoSEQ multiplex PCR; TCRdb keeps only in-frame clonotypes and omits some of them. V and J calls and clone size are as listed in that table; D and trimming were resolved from the DNA. The sample includes around 160,000 clones, 70% to 90% of them seen just once. Trimming took 1 base from V and 4 from J, leaving 11 bases between them. The CDR3 totals 14 residues. Germline V gives CDR1 SGHKS, CDR2 YYEKEE (reference sequence). The V gene is TRBV5-5, the J gene TRBJ1-2, with D possibly matching TRBD1 (6 bases). Sequencing was carried out using peripheral blood. The TCR sequence derives from a man between 60 and 75 years old with acute or convalescent COVID-19. CDR3 nucleotide sequence: TGTGCCAGCAGCTTGACTAGGGACACCTATGGCTACACCTTC. This sequence encodes CASSLTRDTYGYTF.